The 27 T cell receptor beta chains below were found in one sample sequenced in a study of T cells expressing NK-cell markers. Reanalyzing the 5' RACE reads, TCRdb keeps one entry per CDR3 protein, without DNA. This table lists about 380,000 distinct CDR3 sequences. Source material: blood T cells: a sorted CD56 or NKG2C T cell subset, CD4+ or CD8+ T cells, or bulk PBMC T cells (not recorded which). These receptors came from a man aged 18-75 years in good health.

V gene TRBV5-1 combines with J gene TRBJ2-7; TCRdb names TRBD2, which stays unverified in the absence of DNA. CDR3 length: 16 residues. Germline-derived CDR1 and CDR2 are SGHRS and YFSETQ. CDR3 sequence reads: CASRPGLAGSNYEQYF.

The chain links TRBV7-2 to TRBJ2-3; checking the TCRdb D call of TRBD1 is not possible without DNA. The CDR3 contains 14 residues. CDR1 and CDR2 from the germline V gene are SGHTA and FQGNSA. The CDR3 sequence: CASSLRQSTDTQYF.

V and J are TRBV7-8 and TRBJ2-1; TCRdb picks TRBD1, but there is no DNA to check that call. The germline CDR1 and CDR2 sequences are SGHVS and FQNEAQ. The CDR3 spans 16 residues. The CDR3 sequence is CASSLAGTNLYNEQFF. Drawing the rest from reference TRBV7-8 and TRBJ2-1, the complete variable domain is GAGVSQSPRYKVAKRGQDVALRCDPISGHVSLFWYQQALGQGPEFLTYFQNEAQLDKSGLPSDRFFAERPEGSVSTLKIQRTQQEDSAVYLCASSLAGTNLYNEQFFGPGTRLTVL.

The CDR3 spells CASSTRLIPLHF. This sequence joins TRBV12-3 or TRBV12-4 and TRBJ1-6. CDR3 length: 12 residues.

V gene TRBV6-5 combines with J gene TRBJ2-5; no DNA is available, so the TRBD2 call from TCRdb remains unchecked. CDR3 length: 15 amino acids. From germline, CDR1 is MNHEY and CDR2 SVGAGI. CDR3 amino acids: CASSYPAGGRETQYF.

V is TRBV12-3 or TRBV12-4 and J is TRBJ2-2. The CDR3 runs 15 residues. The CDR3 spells CASSFSGVPTGELFF.

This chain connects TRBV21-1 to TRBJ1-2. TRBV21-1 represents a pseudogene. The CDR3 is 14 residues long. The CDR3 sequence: CASSRDEGPYGYTF.

The CDR3 sequence: CASSQDKAAVSTDTQYF. V is TRBV3-1 and J is TRBJ2-3. This CDR3 is 17 amino acids long. Germline CDR1 LGHDT, CDR2 YNNKEL (reference sequence).

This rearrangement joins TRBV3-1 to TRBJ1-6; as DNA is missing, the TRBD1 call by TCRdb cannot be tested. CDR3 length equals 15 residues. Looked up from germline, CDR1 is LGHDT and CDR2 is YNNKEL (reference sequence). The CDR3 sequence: CASSQERGQGSPLHF.

The CDR3 region is CASSYAIPTGATQPQHF. J is TRBJ1-5 and V is TRBV6-5; lacking DNA, the TRBD1 call made by TCRdb goes unchecked. CDR3 length: 17 amino acids. The germline CDR1 and CDR2 sequences are MNHEY and SVGAGI.

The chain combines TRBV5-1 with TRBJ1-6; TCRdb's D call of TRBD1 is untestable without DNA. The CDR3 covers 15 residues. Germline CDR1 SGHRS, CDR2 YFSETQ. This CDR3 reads CASSGSGQGNSPLHF. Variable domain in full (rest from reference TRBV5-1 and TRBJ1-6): KAGVTQTPRYLIKTRGQQVTLSCSPISGHRSVSWYQQTPGQGLQFLFEYFSETQRNKGNFPGRFSGRQFSNSRSEMNVSTLELGDSALYLCASSGSGQGNSPLHFGNGTRLTVT.

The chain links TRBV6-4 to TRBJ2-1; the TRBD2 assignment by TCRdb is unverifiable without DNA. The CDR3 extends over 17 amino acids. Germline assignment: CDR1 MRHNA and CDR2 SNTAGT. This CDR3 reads CASSRLAGGPSPHEQFF.

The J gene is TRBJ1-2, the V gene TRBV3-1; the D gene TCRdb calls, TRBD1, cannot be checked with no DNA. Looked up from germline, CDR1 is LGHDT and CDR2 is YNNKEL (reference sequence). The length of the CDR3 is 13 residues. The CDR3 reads CASSGQGASGYTF.

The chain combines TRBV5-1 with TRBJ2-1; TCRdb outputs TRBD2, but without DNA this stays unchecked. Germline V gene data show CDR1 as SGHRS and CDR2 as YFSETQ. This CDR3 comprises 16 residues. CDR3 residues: CASSLDPSGVGNEQFF.

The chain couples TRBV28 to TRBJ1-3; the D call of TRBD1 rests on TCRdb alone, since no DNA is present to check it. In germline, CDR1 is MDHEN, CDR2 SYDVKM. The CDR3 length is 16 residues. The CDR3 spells CASSIRDLRSGNTIYF.

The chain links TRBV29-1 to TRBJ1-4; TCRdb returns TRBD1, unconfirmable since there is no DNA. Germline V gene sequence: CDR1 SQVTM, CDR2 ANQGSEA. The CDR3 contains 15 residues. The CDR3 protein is CSVEDRQGLNEKLFF.

The chain's CDR3 is CASSYSWTNSYEQYF. The genes are TRBV6-5 and TRBJ2-7. This CDR3 has 15 amino acids. Germline V gene lookup returns CDR1 MNHEY and CDR2 SVGAGI.

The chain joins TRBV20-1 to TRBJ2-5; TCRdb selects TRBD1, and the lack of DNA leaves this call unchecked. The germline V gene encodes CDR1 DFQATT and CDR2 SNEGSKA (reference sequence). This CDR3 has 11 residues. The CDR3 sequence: CSAKPGGTQYF.

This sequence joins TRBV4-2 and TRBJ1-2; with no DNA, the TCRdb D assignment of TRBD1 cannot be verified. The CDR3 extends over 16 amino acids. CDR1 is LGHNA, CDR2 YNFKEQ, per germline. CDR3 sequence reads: CASSSRGSGANYGYTF.

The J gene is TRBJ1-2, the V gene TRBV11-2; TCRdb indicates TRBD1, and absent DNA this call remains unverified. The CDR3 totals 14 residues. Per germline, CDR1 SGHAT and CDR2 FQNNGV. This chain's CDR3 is CASSPMGGNYGYTF.

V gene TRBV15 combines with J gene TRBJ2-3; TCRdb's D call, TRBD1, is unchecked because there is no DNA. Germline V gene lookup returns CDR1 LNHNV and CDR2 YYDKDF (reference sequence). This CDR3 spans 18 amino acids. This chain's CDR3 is CATSRDISRGVAAAGQYF.

Here the CDR3 reads CASSLRGKTPGSCFF. This rearrangement joins TRBV21-1 to TRBJ2-2; the TCRdb D gene call, TRBD1, has no DNA to confirm it. TRBV21-1 has pseudogene status. CDR3 size: 15 residues.

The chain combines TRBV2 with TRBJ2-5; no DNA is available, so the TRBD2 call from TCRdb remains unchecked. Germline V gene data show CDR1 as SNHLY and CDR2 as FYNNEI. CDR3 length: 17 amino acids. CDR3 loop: CASSVGTSGGSHETQYF.

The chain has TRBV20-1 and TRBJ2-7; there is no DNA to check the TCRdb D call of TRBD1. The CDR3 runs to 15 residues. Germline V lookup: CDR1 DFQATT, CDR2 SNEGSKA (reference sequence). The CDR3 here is CSAQNPGTGGGEQYF.

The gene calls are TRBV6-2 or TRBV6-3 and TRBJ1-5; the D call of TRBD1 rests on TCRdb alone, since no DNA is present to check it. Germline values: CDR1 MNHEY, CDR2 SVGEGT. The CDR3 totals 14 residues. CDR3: CASSYGTGRQPQHF.

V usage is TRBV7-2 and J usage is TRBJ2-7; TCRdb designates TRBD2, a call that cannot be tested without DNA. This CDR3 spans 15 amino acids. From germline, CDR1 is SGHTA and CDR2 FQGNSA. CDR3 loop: CASSPERGTFYEQYF. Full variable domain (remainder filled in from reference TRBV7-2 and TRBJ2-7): GAGVSQSPSNKVTEKGKDVELRCDPISGHTALYWYRQSLGQGLEFLIYFQGNSAPDKSGLPSDRFSAERTGGSVSTLTIQRTQQEDSAVYLCASSPERGTFYEQYFGPGTRLTVT.

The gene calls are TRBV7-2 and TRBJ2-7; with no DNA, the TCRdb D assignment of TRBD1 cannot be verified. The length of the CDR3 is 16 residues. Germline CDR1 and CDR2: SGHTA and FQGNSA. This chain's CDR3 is CASSLGGGLSSYEQYF.